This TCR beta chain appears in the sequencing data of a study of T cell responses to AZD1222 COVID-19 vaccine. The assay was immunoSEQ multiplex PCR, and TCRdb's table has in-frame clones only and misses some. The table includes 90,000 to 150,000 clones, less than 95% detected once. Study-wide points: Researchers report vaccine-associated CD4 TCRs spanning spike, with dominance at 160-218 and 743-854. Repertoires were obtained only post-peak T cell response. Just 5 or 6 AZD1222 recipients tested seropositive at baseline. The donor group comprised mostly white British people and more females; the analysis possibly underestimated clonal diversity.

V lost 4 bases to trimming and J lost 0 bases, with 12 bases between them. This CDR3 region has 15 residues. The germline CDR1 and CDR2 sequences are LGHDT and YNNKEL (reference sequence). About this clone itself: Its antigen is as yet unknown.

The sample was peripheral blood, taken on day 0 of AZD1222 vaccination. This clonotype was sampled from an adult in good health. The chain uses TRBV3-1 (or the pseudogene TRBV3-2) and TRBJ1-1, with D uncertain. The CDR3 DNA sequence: TGTGCCAGCAGCCCGTGGGCAGGCATGAACACTGAAGCTTTCTTT. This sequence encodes CASSPWAGMNTEAFF.